The source of this T cell receptor (beta chain) is a study of CD8 T cells in Susac syndrome. Sequencing of TCR beta was carried out in blood CD8+ and CD4+ T cells. Negative isolation yielded CD8+ and CD4+ T cells; FACS enriched TEMRA cells. This clonotype has a single count. RNA totalling roughly 0.5 to 1 ug underwent reverse transcription with random hexamers. TCRdb passed the immunoSEQ multiplex PCR reads through MiXCR, listing each CDR3 protein once. The sample records approximately 170,000 distinct CDR3 sequences, about 90% being singletons. This CDR3 has 14 amino acids. V lost 5 bases, J lost 4 bases, and 12 bases lay in between. The germline CDR1 and CDR2 sequences are MNHEY and SVGEGT.

The clonotype comes from a human donor in good health. V and J are TRBV6-2 or TRBV6-3 and TRBJ2-1; perhaps TRBD1 as D (5 bases). The material sequenced was CD4+ T cells from PBMCs. CDR3 residues: CASSPSDIYNEQFF. CDR3 coding DNA: TGTGCCAGCAGTCCCTCGGACATTTACAATGAGCAGTTCTTC.